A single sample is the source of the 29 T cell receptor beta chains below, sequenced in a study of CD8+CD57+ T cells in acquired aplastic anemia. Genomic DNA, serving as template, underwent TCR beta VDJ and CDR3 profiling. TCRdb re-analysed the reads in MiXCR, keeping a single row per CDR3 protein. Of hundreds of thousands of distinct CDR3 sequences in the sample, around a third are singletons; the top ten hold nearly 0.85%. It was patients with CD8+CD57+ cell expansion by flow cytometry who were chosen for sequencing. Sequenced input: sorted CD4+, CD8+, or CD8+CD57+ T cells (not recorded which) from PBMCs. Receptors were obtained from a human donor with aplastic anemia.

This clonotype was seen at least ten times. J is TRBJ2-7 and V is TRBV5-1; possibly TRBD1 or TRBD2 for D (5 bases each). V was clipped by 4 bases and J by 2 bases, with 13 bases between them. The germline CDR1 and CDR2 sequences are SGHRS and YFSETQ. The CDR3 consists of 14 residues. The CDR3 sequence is CASSTYPGPYEQYF. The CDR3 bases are TGCGCCAGCAGCACCTACCCGGGGCCCTACGAGCAGTACTTC.

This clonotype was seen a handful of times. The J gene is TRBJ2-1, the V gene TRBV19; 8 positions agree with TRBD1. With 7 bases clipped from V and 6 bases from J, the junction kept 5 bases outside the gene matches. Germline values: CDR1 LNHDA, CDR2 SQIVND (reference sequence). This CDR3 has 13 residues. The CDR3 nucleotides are TGTGCCAGTATGAGGACAGGGAGCAATGAGCAGTTCTTC. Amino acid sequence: CASMRTGSNEQFF.

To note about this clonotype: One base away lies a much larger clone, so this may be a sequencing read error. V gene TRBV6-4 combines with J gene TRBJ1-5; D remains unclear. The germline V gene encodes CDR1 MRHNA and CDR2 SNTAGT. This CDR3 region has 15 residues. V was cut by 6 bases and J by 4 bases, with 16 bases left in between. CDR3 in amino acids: CASSVGNSTNQPQHF. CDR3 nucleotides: TGTGCCAGCAGCGTAGGCAACAGCACTAATCAGCCCCAGCATTTT.

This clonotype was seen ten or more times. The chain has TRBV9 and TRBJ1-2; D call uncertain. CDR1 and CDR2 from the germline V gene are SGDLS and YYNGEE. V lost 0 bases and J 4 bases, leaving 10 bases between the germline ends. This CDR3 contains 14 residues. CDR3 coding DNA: TGTGCCAGCAGCGTAGCAAAAGGAAGCTATGGCTACACCTTC. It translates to CASSVAKGSYGYTF.

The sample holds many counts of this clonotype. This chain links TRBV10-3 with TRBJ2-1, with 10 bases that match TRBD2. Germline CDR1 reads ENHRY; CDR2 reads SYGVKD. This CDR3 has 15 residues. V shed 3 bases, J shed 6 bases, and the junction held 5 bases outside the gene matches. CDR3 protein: CAISEGAGGVNEQFF. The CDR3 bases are TGTGCCATCAGTGAAGGAGCGGGAGGGGTCAATGAGCAGTTCTTC.

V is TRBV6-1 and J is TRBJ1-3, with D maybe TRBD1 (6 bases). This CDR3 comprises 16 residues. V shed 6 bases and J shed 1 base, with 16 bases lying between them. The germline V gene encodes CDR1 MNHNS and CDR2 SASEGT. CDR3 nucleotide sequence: TGTGCCAGCAGCAAACAGGGCCTGAGATCTGGAAACACCATATATTTT. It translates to CASSKQGLRSGNTIYF.

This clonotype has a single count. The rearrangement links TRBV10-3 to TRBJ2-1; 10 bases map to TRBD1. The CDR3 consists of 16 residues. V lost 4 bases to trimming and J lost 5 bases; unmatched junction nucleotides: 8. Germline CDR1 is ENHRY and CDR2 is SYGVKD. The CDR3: CAISASGGTGDNEQFF. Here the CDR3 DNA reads TGTGCCATCAGTGCATCAGGTGGGACAGGGGACAATGAGCAGTTCTTC.

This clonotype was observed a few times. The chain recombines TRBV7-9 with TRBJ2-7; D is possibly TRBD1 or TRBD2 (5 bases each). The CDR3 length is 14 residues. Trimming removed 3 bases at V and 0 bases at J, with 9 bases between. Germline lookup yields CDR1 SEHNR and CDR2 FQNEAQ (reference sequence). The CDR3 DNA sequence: TGTGCCAGCAGCTTGGGACCAGACTCCTACGAGCAGTACTTC. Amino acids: CASSLGPDSYEQYF.

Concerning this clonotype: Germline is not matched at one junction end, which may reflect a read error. The CDR3 protein is CASSLTGGERYF. In DNA, the CDR3 is TGCGCCAGCAGCCTAACAGGGGGGGAGCGGTACTTC. V is TRBV2 and J is TRBJ2-7, with D perhaps TRBD1 (8 bases). The CDR3 extends over 12 amino acids. Per the germline V gene, CDR1 is SNHLY and CDR2 is FYNNEI.

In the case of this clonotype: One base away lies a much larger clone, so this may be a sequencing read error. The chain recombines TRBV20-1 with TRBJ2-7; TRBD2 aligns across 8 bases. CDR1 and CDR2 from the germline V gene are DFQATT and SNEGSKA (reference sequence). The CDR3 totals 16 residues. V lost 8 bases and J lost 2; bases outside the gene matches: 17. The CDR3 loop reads CSTPRAGTRETYEQYF. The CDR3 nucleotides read TGCAGTACTCCGCGGGCCGGGACTAGGGAAACCTACGAGCAGTACTTC.

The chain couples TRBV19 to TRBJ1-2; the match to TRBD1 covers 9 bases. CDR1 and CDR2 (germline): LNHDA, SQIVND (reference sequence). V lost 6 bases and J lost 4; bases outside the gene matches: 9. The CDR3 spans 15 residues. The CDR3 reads CASSRPGQGVYGYTF. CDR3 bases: TGTGCCAGTAGCCGACCGGGACAGGGCGTCTATGGCTACACCTTC.

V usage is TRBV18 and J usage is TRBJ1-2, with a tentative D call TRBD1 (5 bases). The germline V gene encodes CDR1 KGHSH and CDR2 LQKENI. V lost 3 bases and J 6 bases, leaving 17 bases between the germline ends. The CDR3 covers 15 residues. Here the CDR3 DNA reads TGTGCCAGCTCACCTAACCGGAGGGGCGCCGATGGCTACACCTTC. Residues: CASSPNRRGADGYTF.

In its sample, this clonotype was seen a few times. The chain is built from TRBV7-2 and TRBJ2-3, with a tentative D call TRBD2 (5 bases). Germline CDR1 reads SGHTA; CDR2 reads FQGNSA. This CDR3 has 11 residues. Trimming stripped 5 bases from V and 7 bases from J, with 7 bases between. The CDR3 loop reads CASSIGNTQYF. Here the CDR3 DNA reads TGTGCCAGCAGCATCGGGAATACGCAGTATTTT.

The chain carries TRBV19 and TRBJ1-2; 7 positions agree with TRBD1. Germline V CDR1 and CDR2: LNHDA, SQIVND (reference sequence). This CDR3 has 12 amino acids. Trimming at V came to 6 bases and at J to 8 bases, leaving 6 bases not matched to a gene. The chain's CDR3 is CASRPEGQGYTF. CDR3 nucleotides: TGTGCCAGTAGACCAGAGGGACAGGGCTACACCTTC.

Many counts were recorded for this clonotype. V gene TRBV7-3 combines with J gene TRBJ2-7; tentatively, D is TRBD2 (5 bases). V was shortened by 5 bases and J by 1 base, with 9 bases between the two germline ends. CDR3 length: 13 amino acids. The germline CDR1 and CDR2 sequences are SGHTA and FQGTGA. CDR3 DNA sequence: TGTGCCAGCAGCCCCTCGGGATCCTACGAGCAGTACTTC. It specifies CASSPSGSYEQYF. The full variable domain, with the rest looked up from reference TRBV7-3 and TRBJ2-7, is GAGVSQTPSNKVTEKGKYVELRCDPISGHTALYWYRQSLGQGPEFLIYFQGTGAADDSGLPNDRFFAVRPEGSVSTLKIQRTERGDSAVYLCASSPSGSYEQYFGPGTRLTVT.

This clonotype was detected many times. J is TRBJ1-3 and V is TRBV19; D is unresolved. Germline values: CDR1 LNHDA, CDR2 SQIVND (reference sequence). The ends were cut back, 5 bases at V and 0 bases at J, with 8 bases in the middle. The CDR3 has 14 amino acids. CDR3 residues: CASSPTVSGNTIYF. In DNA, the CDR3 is TGTGCCAGTAGTCCCACCGTCTCTGGAAACACCATATATTTT.

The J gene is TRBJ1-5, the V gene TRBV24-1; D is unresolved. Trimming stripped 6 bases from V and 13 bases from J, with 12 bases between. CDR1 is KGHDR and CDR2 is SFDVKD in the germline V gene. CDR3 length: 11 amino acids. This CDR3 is CATSPGLTQHF. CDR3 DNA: TGTGCCACCAGTCCCGGGCTGACACAGCATTTT.

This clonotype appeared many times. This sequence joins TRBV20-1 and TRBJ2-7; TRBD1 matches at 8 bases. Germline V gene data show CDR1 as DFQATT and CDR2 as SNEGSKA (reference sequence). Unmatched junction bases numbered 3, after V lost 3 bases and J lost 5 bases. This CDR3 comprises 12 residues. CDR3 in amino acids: CSARAGGHEQYF. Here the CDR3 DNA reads TGCAGTGCTAGGGCAGGGGGCCACGAGCAGTACTTC.

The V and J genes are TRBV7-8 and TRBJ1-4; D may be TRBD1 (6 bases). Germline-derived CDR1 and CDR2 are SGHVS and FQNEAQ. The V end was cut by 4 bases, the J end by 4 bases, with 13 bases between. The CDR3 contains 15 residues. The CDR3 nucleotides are TGTGCCAGCAGCTCGCCGACAGGAGATAATGAAAAACTGTTTTTT. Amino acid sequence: CASSSPTGDNEKLFF.

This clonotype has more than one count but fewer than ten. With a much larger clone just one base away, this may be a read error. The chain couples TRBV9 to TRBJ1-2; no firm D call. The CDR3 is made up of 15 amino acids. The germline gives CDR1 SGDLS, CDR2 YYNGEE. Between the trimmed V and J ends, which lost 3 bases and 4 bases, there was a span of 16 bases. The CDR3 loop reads CASSETPLASYGYTF. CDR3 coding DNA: TGTGCCAGCAGCGAGACGCCGCTTGCTAGCTATGGCTACACCTTC.

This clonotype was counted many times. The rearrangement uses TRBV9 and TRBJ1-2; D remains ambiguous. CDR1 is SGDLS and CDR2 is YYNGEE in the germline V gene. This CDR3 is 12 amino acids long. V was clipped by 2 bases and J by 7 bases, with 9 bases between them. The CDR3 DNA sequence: TGTGCCAGCAGCGTCGTCGACGGTGGCTACACCTTC. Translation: CASSVVDGGYTF.

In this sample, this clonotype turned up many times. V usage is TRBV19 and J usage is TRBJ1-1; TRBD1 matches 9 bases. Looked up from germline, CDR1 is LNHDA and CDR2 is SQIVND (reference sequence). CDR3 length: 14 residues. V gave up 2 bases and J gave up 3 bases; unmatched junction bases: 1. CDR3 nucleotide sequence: TGTGCCAGTAGTATAAGGGACAGGGACACTGAAGCTTTCTTT. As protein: CASSIRDRDTEAFF. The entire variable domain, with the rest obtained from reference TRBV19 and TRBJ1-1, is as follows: DGGITQSPKYLFRKEGQNVTLSCEQNLNHDAMYWYRQDPGQGLRLIYYSQIVNDFQKGDIAEGYSVSREKKESFPLTVTSAQKNPTAFYLCASSIRDRDTEAFFGQGTRLTVV.

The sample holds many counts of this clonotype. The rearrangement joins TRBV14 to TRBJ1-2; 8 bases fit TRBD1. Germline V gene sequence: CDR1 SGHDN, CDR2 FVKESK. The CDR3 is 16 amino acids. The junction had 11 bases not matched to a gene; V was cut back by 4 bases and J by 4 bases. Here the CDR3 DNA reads TGTGCCAGCAGCCCAACCGGGACAGGCTATGGCTATGGCTACACCTTC. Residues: CASSPTGTGYGYGYTF.

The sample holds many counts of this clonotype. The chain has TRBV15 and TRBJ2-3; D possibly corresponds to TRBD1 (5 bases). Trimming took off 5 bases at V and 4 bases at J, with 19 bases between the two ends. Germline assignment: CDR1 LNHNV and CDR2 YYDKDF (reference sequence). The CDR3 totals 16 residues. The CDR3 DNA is TGTGCCACCAGCGTAATGTGGGGCCAGGCGCCAGATACGCAGTATTTT. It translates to CATSVMWGQAPDTQYF.

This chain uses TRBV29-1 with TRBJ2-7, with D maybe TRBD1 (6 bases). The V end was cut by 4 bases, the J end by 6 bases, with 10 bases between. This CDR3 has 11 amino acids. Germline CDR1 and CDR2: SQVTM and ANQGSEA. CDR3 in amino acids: CSVGETGEQYF. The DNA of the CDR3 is TGCAGCGTTGGTGAGACAGGCGAGCAGTACTTC.

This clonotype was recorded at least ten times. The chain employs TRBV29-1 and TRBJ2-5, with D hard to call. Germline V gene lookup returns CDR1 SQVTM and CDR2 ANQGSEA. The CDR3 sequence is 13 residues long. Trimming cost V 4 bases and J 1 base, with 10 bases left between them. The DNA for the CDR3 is TGCAGCGTTGTGGATCGATTCCAAGAGACCCAGTACTTC. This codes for CSVVDRFQETQYF.

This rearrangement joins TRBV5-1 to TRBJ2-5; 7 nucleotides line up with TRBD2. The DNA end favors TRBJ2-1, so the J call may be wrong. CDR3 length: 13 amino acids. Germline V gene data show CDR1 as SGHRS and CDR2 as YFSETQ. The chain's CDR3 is CASSLARAGEQFF. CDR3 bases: TGCGCCAGCAGCTTGGCCCGAGCGGGAGAGCAGTTCTTC.

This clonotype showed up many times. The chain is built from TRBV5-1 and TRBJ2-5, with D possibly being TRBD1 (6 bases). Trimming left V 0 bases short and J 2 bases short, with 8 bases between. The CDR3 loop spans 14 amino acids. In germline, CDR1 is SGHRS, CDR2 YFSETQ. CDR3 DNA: TGCGCCAGCAGCTTGGTCGACAGGCAAGAGACCCAGTACTTC. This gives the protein CASSLVDRQETQYF.

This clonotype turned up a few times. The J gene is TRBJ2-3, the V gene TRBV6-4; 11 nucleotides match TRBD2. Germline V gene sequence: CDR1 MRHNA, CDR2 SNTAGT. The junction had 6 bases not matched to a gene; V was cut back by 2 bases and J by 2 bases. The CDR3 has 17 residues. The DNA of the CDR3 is TGTGCCAGCAGTGACATTGTAGCGGGGGGGTTCACAGATACGCAGTATTTT. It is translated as CASSDIVAGGFTDTQYF.